The 13 T cell receptor beta chains below were found in one sample sequenced in a study of neoadjuvant anti-PD-1 for oral cavity cancer (dated by TCRdb to the early 2020s). The time point label for this specimen denotes: before neoadjuvant nivolumab. Libraries were made using the immunoSEQ multiplex PCR assay. TCRdb obtained this table from immuneACCESS and retained in-frame rearrangements with V and J assigned. These tables miss some clones; where compared with another copy, unresolved V genes account for less than half of the shortfall, and the remainder is unexplained. This sample lists more than 6,000 clones; approximately 45% were detected once. The top ten clones comprise roughly 25% of the sample. Material: tumor tissue, obtained before nivolumab (anti-PD-1) treatment. Receptors were obtained from a person between 35 and 79 years old with oral cavity squamous cell carcinoma.

The chain recombines TRBV2 with TRBJ1-6, with D possibly TRBD1 on 5 matching bases. Between the trimmed V and J ends, which lost 7 bases and 4 bases, there was a span of 17 bases. Germline-derived CDR1 and CDR2 are SNHLY and FYNNEI. The CDR3 is made up of 16 amino acids. This CDR3 reads CASTGGSRGYNSPLHF. CDR3 coding DNA: TGTGCCAGCACGGGCGGGTCAAGGGGATATAATTCACCCCTCCACTTT.

The chain couples TRBV19 to TRBJ1-3; TRBD1 aligns across 9 bases. Per germline, CDR1 LNHDA and CDR2 SQIVND (reference sequence). Trimming at V came to 7 bases and at J to 1 base, leaving 5 bases not matched to a gene. This CDR3 has 15 residues. The CDR3 sequence is CASTWDRESGNTIYF. The CDR3 coding sequence is TGTGCCAGTACCTGGGACAGGGAGTCTGGAAACACCATATATTTT.

This clone was seen a handful of times. CDR3 nucleotides: TGTGCCAGCAGACCCCCGACCAACACCGGGGAGCTGTTTTTT. Its translation: CASRPPTNTGELFF. V usage is TRBV7-2 and J usage is TRBJ2-2, with D unclear. CDR1 and CDR2 from the germline V gene are SGHTA and FQGNSA. Trimming stripped 6 bases from V and 2 bases from J, with 10 bases between. The CDR3 is 14 residues long.

This clone was seen a few times. The CDR3 coding sequence is TGTGCCAGTAGGATGGAGGGTCGAAATTCACCCCTCCACTTT. Encoded protein: CASRMEGRNSPLHF. The chain recombines TRBV19 with TRBJ1-6; no reliable D call. V shed 6 bases and J shed 7 bases, with 13 bases lying between them. The CDR3 is 14 residues long. In germline, CDR1 is LNHDA, CDR2 SQIVND (reference sequence).

The chain carries TRBV9 and TRBJ1-1, with 8 bases that match TRBD1. The V gene's germline CDR1 is SGDLS and CDR2 YYNGEE. The CDR3 runs 14 residues. Unmatched junction bases numbered 2, after V lost 2 bases and J lost 2 bases. The CDR3 sequence is CASSVGQGNTEAFF. The CDR3 DNA reads as TGTGCCAGCAGCGTCGGACAGGGAAACACTGAAGCTTTCTTT.

The V call is TRBV5-4, the J call TRBJ2-2; D may correspond to TRBD1 or TRBD2 (5 bases each). CDR3 size: 16 residues. Germline CDR1 SGHNT, CDR2 YYREEE (reference sequence). V was pared by 5 bases and J by 4 bases, with 18 bases between. CDR3 in DNA: TGTGCCAGCAGTTCCCCTCCCACGGGGCCCACCGGGGAGCTGTTTTTT. It translates to CASSSPPTGPTGELFF.

This sequence joins TRBV4-3 and TRBJ2-6; 8 bases are shared with TRBD1. V was clipped by 3 bases and J by 2 bases; unmatched bases: 3. CDR3 length: 16 residues. CDR1 is LGHNA, CDR2 YSLEER, per germline. DNA of the CDR3: TGCGCCAGCAGCCAGGGGACAGGAACTGGGGCCAACGTCCTGACTTTC. Translated: CASSQGTGTGANVLTF.

The V and J genes are TRBV7-2 and TRBJ2-7, with D tentatively TRBD1 (8 bases). Trimming removed 4 bases at V and 6 bases at J, with 19 bases between. Per germline, CDR1 SGHTA and CDR2 FQGNSA. CDR3 length: 15 residues. CDR3: CASSYSGTGLGEQYF. For the CDR3, the DNA is TGTGCCAGCAGCTACTCCGGGACAGGACTAGGCGAGCAGTACTTC.

The CDR3 DNA reads as TGCAGTGCTGGGCTTTGGACTGAAGCTTTCTTT. Its protein is CSAGLWTEAFF. V usage is TRBV20-1 and J usage is TRBJ1-1, with unresolved D. The ends were cut back, 5 bases at V and 5 bases at J, with 9 bases in the middle. This CDR3 has 11 amino acids. Germline V CDR1 and CDR2: DFQATT, SNEGSKA (reference sequence).

This chain joins TRBV11-2 and TRBJ2-1; TRBD2 aligns across 10 bases. The V segment lost 2 bases and the J segment 7 bases; nucleotides outside the gene matches: 17. Germline CDR1 and CDR2: SGHAT and FQNNGV. This CDR3 spans 19 amino acids. The CDR3 loop reads CASSLLRLAGALTANEQFF. The CDR3 nucleotides are TGTGCCAGCAGCTTATTAAGGCTAGCGGGGGCCCTTACTGCGAATGAGCAGTTCTTC.

V and J are TRBV6-6 and TRBJ2-5; 12 nucleotides line up with TRBD2. The V segment lost 0 bases and the J segment 9 bases; nucleotides outside the gene matches: 2. Germline-derived CDR1 and CDR2 are MNHNY and SVGAGI (reference sequence). This CDR3 contains 14 residues. This CDR3 reads CASSYSGLAGAQYF. For the CDR3, the DNA is TGTGCCAGCAGTTACTCGGGACTAGCGGGTGCCCAGTACTTC.

This sequence joins TRBV6-1 and TRBJ2-7; tentative D call: TRBD2 (6 bases). The germline V gene encodes CDR1 MNHNS and CDR2 SASEGT. The CDR3 sequence is 15 residues long. V lost 3 bases, J lost 0 bases, and 12 bases lay in between. The CDR3 loop reads CASSEEDGSSYEQYF. CDR3 nucleotides: TGTGCCAGCAGTGAGGAGGACGGGAGCTCCTACGAGCAGTACTTC.

The rearrangement uses TRBV30 and TRBJ2-3; the D call may be TRBD1 or TRBD2 (5 bases each). This CDR3 has 15 amino acids. Germline V gene sequence: CDR1 GTSNPN, CDR2 SVGIG (reference sequence). Trimming left V 0 bases short and J 0 bases short, with 10 bases between. CDR3 region: CAWSVVGASTDTQYF. CDR3 nucleotides: TGTGCCTGGAGTGTGGTCGGGGCTAGCACAGATACGCAGTATTTT.